These 31 T cell receptor beta chains originate from one sample sequenced in a study of blood T cell repertoires in COVID-19. Produced via immunoSEQ multiplex PCR; TCRdb's table is partial and in-frame only. Of about 96,000 clones listed, around 82% were seen once; the top ten hold approximately 9%. Sequencing was carried out using peripheral blood. The receptors stem from a man aged 50 or older who had recovered from COVID-19.

This clone has just a few counts. The gene calls are TRBV19 and TRBJ1-2, with 7 bases aligning to TRBD1. Germline V gene data show CDR1 as LNHDA and CDR2 as SQIVND (reference sequence). The CDR3 consists of 14 residues. V shed 5 bases, J shed 4 bases, and the junction held 7 bases outside the gene matches. The CDR3 nucleotides are TGTGCCAGTAGTGCGGACAGGAGGGTCTATGGCTACACCTTC. It translates to CASSADRRVYGYTF.

This chain joins TRBV6-2 or TRBV6-3 and TRBJ1-6; D is ambiguous. The CDR3 sequence is 13 residues long. The V gene lost 7 bases and the J gene lost 7 bases, with 11 bases spanning the gap. Germline V gene sequence: CDR1 MNHEY, CDR2 SVGEGT. CDR3 residues: CASIPTENSPLHF. The CDR3 nucleotides are TGTGCCAGCATCCCAACTGAAAATTCACCCCTCCACTTT.

The chain carries TRBV7-2 and TRBJ1-1, with TRBD1 matching over 8 bases. Per germline, CDR1 SGHTA and CDR2 FQGNSA. Trimming removed 4 bases from V and 5 bases from J; junction bases left unmatched: 3. This CDR3 is 13 amino acids long. CDR3 nucleotides: TGTGCCAGCAGCTCTCAGGGGGCTACTGAAGCTTTCTTT. Residues: CASSSQGATEAFF.

The genes are TRBV4-3 and TRBJ2-5, with D unresolved. Deletions cut 3 bases from V and 1 base from J, with 12 bases between. In germline, CDR1 is LGHNA, CDR2 YSLEER. The CDR3 totals 15 residues. The CDR3 is CASSQELGPQETQYF. CDR3 bases: TGCGCCAGCAGCCAGGAATTGGGCCCCCAAGAGACCCAGTACTTC.

The chain couples TRBV4-3 to TRBJ1-6; unclear D gene. V was trimmed by 4 bases and J by 1 base, leaving 11 bases between them. The germline CDR1 and CDR2 sequences are LGHNA and YSLEER. This CDR3 is built from 16 residues. DNA for the CDR3: TGCGCCAGCAGCCTAGACATAGCGTCCTATAATTCACCCCTCCACTTT. Amino acids: CASSLDIASYNSPLHF.

The rearrangement uses TRBV6-5 and TRBJ1-5, with TRBD1 as a possible D gene (6 bases). Trimming cost V 6 bases and J 1 base, with 13 bases left between them. The germline CDR1 and CDR2 sequences are MNHEY and SVGAGI. The CDR3 runs to 15 residues. As DNA, the CDR3 is TGTGCCAGCAGCGTTGACAGGAGGAGCAATCAGCCCCAGCATTTT. It yields the protein CASSVDRRSNQPQHF.

J is TRBJ1-2 and V is TRBV4-2; possible D gene TRBD1, 5 bases. V lost 0 bases and J 4 bases, leaving 15 bases between the germline ends. The CDR3 length is 16 residues. Per the germline V gene, CDR1 is LGHNA and CDR2 is YNFKEQ. The CDR3 is CASSQDREGSPYGYTF. The DNA of the CDR3 is TGTGCCAGCAGCCAAGATAGGGAGGGGTCGCCCTATGGCTACACCTTC.

In its sample, this clone was seen a few times. The V call is TRBV2, the J call TRBJ1-1; D is unresolved. V was cut by 0 bases and J by 11 bases, with 16 bases left in between. Per germline, CDR1 SNHLY and CDR2 FYNNEI. The CDR3 contains 14 residues. The CDR3 DNA sequence: TGTGCCAGCAGTGAAGCGCCGGGAGGGCGCGATGCTTTCTTT. This gives the protein CASSEAPGGRDAFF.

This clone was counted a few times. The chain couples TRBV5-1 to TRBJ1-1; D possibly corresponds to TRBD1 (6 bases). Germline V gives CDR1 SGHRS, CDR2 YFSETQ. The CDR3 extends over 15 amino acids. V lost 0 bases and J lost 2, with 11 bases in between. For the CDR3, the DNA is TGCGCCAGCAGCTTGGCCGCAGGGGCCAACACTGAAGCTTTCTTT. Its translation: CASSLAAGANTEAFF.

In its sample, this clone was seen a few times. DNA for the CDR3: TGTGCCAGCAGCCCTCCGGGGGGGTCCCCCAAGCAGTTCTTC. This encodes CASSPPGGSPKQFF. The rearrangement links TRBV9 to TRBJ2-1; 8 nucleotides agree with TRBD2. With 4 bases clipped from V and 11 bases from J, the junction kept 11 bases outside the gene matches. CDR1 is SGDLS, CDR2 YYNGEE, per germline. The CDR3 is 14 amino acids.

This clone was observed at least ten times. The rearrangement joins TRBV9 to TRBJ2-3; D is perhaps TRBD1 (6 bases). The CDR3 loop spans 13 amino acids. Germline CDR1 reads SGDLS; CDR2 reads YYNGEE. V lost 4 bases and J 4 bases, leaving 10 bases between the germline ends. CDR3 sequence reads: CASSRQGSDTQYF. The CDR3 DNA is TGTGCCAGCAGCCGTCAGGGGTCAGATACGCAGTATTTT. The full variable domain, in which reference TRBV9 and TRBJ2-3 provide the parts outside the CDR3, is DSGVTQTPKHLITATGQRVTLRCSPRSGDLSVYWYQQSLDQGLQFLIQYYNGEERAKGNILERFSAQQFPDLHSELNLSSLELGDSALYFCASSRQGSDTQYFGPGTRLTVL.

The table lists this clone with a few counts. This chain links TRBV9 with TRBJ2-1, with a weak D call TRBD1 (6 bases). CDR3 size: 15 residues. The germline CDR1 and CDR2 sequences are SGDLS and YYNGEE. V dropped 5 bases and J dropped 0 bases, with 12 bases sitting between them. Here the CDR3 reads CASSITGSSYNEQFF. In nucleotides, the CDR3 is TGTGCCAGCAGTATCACAGGGAGCTCCTACAATGAGCAGTTCTTC.

The CDR3 spells CASRPGQGFEKLFF. In DNA form, the CDR3 reads TGTGCCAGCCGGCCGGGACAGGGGTTTGAAAAACTGTTTTTT. V and J are TRBV7-9 and TRBJ1-4; 10 nucleotides match TRBD1. Germline V gene lookup returns CDR1 SEHNR and CDR2 FQNEAQ (reference sequence). V gave up 8 bases and J gave up 7 bases; unmatched junction bases: 7. The CDR3 loop spans 14 amino acids.

The V call is TRBV6-7, the J call TRBJ1-2; D uncertain. TRBV6-7 is placed among ORFs of uncertain function. The CDR3 runs 15 residues. V was trimmed by 3 bases and J by 8 bases, leaving 19 bases between them. The CDR3 nucleotides are TGTGCCAGCAGTTATACTCCTCGACGGGTGGAGGGCTACACCTTC. Its protein product is CASSYTPRRVEGYTF.

The chain combines TRBV6-2 or TRBV6-3 with TRBJ1-2, with a tentative D call TRBD1 (5 bases). The CDR3 extends over 13 amino acids. Germline-derived CDR1 and CDR2 are MNHEY and SVGEGT. Deletions cut 2 bases from V and 4 bases from J, with 8 bases between. This chain's CDR3 is CASSYGGTYGYTF. CDR3 in DNA: TGTGCCAGCAGTTACGGGGGGACCTATGGCTACACCTTC.

The table lists this clone with a count of one. The junction departs from the called germline gene at one end, perhaps through a read error. The chain uses TRBV12-3 or TRBV12-4 and TRBJ2-7, with 7 bases aligning to TRBD1. The CDR3 consists of 10 residues. The chain's CDR3 is CASSQGTVVF. The CDR3 coding sequence is TGTGCCAGCAGCCAAGGGACAGTTGTGTTC.

This clone was detected only a few times. The chain has TRBV10-3 and TRBJ2-7; 9 bases line up with TRBD2. CDR1 is ENHRY and CDR2 is SYGVKD in the germline V gene. Trimming at V came to 0 bases and at J to 0 bases, leaving 6 bases not matched to a gene. The CDR3 is 17 residues long. CDR3 loop: CAISESLAGPSSYEQYF. CDR3 nucleotides: TGTGCCATCAGTGAGTCGCTAGCGGGACCAAGCTCCTACGAGCAGTACTTC.

The V call is TRBV6-6, the J call TRBJ1-4; no definite D call. The CDR3 has 15 residues. Trimming removed 1 base at V and 4 bases at J, with 10 bases between. CDR1 and CDR2 from the germline V gene are MNHNY and SVGAGI (reference sequence). The CDR3 spells CASSYYRDVNEKLFF. The CDR3 nucleotides read TGTGCCAGCAGTTACTACCGGGATGTTAATGAAAAACTGTTTTTT.

The chain combines TRBV18 with TRBJ1-3; TRBD1 aligns across 8 bases. With 4 bases clipped from V and 0 bases from J, the junction kept 5 bases outside the gene matches. There are 16 residues in the CDR3. Germline V gene sequence: CDR1 KGHSH, CDR2 LQKENI. This CDR3 reads CASSRDRFLSGNTIYF. CDR3 bases: TGTGCCAGCTCACGGGACAGGTTCCTCTCTGGAAACACCATATATTTT.

This clone was picked up a small number of times. V usage is TRBV18 and J usage is TRBJ1-5; D perhaps matches TRBD1 (6 bases). The V and J ends lost 2 bases and 7 bases respectively, with 9 bases between them. The germline CDR1 and CDR2 sequences are KGHSH and LQKENI. The CDR3 consists of 13 residues. CDR3 protein: CASSPGGRQPQHF. DNA of the CDR3: TGTGCCAGCTCACCAGGGGGCCGACAGCCCCAGCATTTT.

V usage is TRBV6-2 or TRBV6-3 and J usage is TRBJ2-3; 9 bases match TRBD2. The length of the CDR3 is 14 residues. Trimming took 4 bases from V and 3 from J; bases not matched to a gene: 2. The germline CDR1 and CDR2 sequences are MNHEY and SVGEGT. CDR3 sequence: CASSSGLATDTQYF. The CDR3 DNA reads as TGTGCCAGCAGTTCGGGACTAGCAACAGATACGCAGTATTTT.

This clone came up once. The V and J genes are TRBV27 and TRBJ2-1; D unclear. The CDR3 covers 11 residues. The V gene lost 5 bases and the J gene lost 3 bases, with 2 bases spanning the gap. Per the germline V gene, CDR1 is MNHEY and CDR2 is SMNVEV (reference sequence). CDR3 in DNA: TGTGCCAGCAGTCACTACAATGAGCAGTTCTTC. It yields the protein CASSHYNEQFF.

The chain joins TRBV5-1 to TRBJ2-7, with D tentatively TRBD2 (5 bases). Germline-derived CDR1 and CDR2 are SGHRS and YFSETQ. The CDR3 contains 13 residues. V dropped 4 bases and J dropped 2 bases, with 10 bases sitting between them. The CDR3 DNA reads TGCGCCAGCAGCCCCAGCGGAACCTACGAGCAGTACTTC. This codes for CASSPSGTYEQYF.

The chain joins TRBV10-1 to TRBJ2-7; 7 positions match TRBD1. Germline V gene lookup returns CDR1 WNHNN and CDR2 SYGVQD (reference sequence). This CDR3 contains 15 residues. V dropped 4 bases and J dropped 5; count of bases not matched to a gene: 11. This CDR3 is CASSGKQGSRNEQYF. DNA of the CDR3: TGCGCCAGCAGTGGAAAACAGGGGTCGAGGAACGAGCAGTACTTC.

The chain employs TRBV11-2 and TRBJ2-6; maybe TRBD1 (6 bases). Germline CDR1 is SGHAT and CDR2 is FQNNGV. The germline V and J ends were trimmed by 6 bases and 0 bases, with 9 bases remaining between them. The CDR3 runs to 15 residues. The CDR3 coding sequence is TGTGCCAGCAGGCGAGGGGGCTCTGGGGCCAACGTCCTGACTTTC. This translates into CASRRGGSGANVLTF.

This chain connects TRBV29-1 to TRBJ1-1, with a weak D call TRBD1 (5 bases). Germline V gene lookup returns CDR1 SQVTM and CDR2 ANQGSEA. V was clipped by 3 bases and J by 4 bases, with 12 bases between them. The length of the CDR3 is 13 residues. CDR3 loop: CSVEEGFGTEAFF. The CDR3 nucleotides are TGCAGCGTTGAGGAGGGGTTTGGCACTGAAGCTTTCTTT.

The rearrangement joins TRBV3-1 (or the pseudogene TRBV3-2) to TRBJ1-1, with a weak D call TRBD1 (5 bases). From germline, CDR1 is LGHDT and CDR2 YNNKEL (reference sequence). V lost 4 bases, J lost 1 base, and 13 bases lay in between. This CDR3 has 15 amino acids. For the CDR3, the DNA is TGTGCCAGCAGCCCCCTATTAGGACAGAACACTGAAGCTTTCTTT. This codes for CASSPLLGQNTEAFF.

This chain links TRBV9 with TRBJ2-7, with TRBD1 matching over 10 bases. The germline V gene encodes CDR1 SGDLS and CDR2 YYNGEE. The CDR3 totals 15 residues. Unmatched junction bases numbered 0, after V lost 0 bases and J lost 0 bases. The CDR3: CASSVGQGASYEQYF. CDR3 sequence (DNA): TGTGCCAGCAGCGTAGGACAGGGGGCCTCCTACGAGCAGTACTTC.

The chain recombines TRBV2 with TRBJ1-3, with TRBD1 as a possible D gene (6 bases). CDR3 size: 14 residues. Germline V gene data show CDR1 as SNHLY and CDR2 as FYNNEI. V lost 10 bases and J 9 bases, leaving 22 bases between the germline ends. The CDR3 DNA reads as TGTGCCACCGCCTCAGGGGCCGTCGCGACCACCATATATTTT. Its protein product is CATASGAVATTIYF.

The gene calls are TRBV21-1 and TRBJ2-7; TRBD1 is taken as the D call from the table, unchecked against the DNA. TRBV21-1 is noted as a pseudogene. The CDR3 loop spans 18 amino acids. CDR3 sequence (DNA): TGTGCCAGCAGCAAACCGGATGGAGCCGGACAGGGGGGGTACGAGCAGTACTTC. Amino acid sequence: CASSKPDGAGQGGYEQYF.

This chain links TRBV9 with TRBJ1-5; D unresolved. Germline CDR1 reads SGDLS; CDR2 reads YYNGEE. Trimming pared 0 bases from V and 0 bases from J, leaving 10 bases between. The CDR3 length is 16 residues. The CDR3 protein is CASSVDSGNSNQPQHF. The CDR3 nucleotides are TGTGCCAGCAGCGTAGATTCCGGTAATAGCAATCAGCCCCAGCATTTT.